This T cell receptor (beta chain) was recovered during a study of T cells in localized non-small cell lung cancer (dated by TCRdb to 2019 to 2021). For the wider study: The study analyzed T cell repertoires of over 200 early-stage NSCLC patients, comparing tumors and uninvolved tumor-adjacent lungs. The cohort consisted of 236 treatment-naive NSCLC patients whose localized lung tumors had been resected. The mean age of the NSCLC patients was about 70 years, with roughly 120 men and around 100 women.

The paper's findings and limits, for the study overall: Longer overall survival was associated with higher blood T cell density, whereas shorter survival was associated with higher adjacent-lung clonality. Of the top 100 tumor clones, a median of approximately 60 were detected in paired uninvolved adjacent lung; around 30 were also among that lung's top 100. Because multi-region tumor sequencing was not performed, intratumor heterogeneity could not be ruled out. Since the design was exploratory, TCR variables were selected using unadjusted p-values with no false-discovery rate correction. The highest T cell clonality was observed in uninvolved tumor-adjacent lung, where clonality exceeded that of tumor, suggesting that antigenic responses were more focused in uninvolved tumor-adjacent lung.

To note about this clone: This clone's antigen is unknown. It has no much larger one-base neighbor in the sample; base qualities were not kept.

TCR beta CDR3 regions were sequenced from DNA using the immunoSEQ Assay. On the authors' methods: To compute T cell density, TCR beta template counts were normalized to usable DNA, which was estimated by amplifying housekeeping genes. Richness was estimated with the preseqR package, extrapolating to 400,000 templates for PBMC samples and 120,000 templates for tissue samples. Clonality was calculated as one minus Pielou's evenness. Tissue-enriched TCRs were identified by differential abundance testing using productive amino-acid clonotypes, minimum total count 5 and alpha 0.1. The Jaccard Index and the Morisita Overlap Index were used to measure repertoire overlap between compartments. GLIPH grouped TCR beta CDR3s together with public tetramer-defined viral CDR3s, and a viral motif had to include at least three viral sequences and also show V-gene enrichment. TCRdb's version of the immuneACCESS table is confined to in-frame rearrangements and falls short of the full clone set. An unresolved V gene accounts for under half of the shortfall where checked; the remainder is of unknown origin. The DNA gave D and trimming, while V, J and clone size come from that table. The sample includes tens of thousands of clones, with about four fifths observed a single time. The ten largest clonotypes hold over 2.5% of the sample.

At diagnosis, peripheral blood, uninvolved tumor-adjacent lung and tumor were collected and stored as a combination of fresh-frozen and FFPE material. Blood samples were analyzed as peripheral blood mononuclear cells for TCR repertoire profiling. V loses 2 bases of germline sequence and J loses 5 bases, and the interval between the two ends is 12 bases. Including cysteine and phenylalanine, the CDR3 has 14 amino acids. Left in the record is the CDR3 DNA by itself, 42 bases read in frame from the first base. CDR1 and CDR2, per the germline V gene, are MGHRA and YSYEKL. This sample comprised peripheral blood, obtained before any cancer treatment. This clonotype was obtained from a man between 40 and 69 years old with stage I lung adenocarcinoma. Here the chain combines TRBV4-1 and TRBJ1-2; no D segment can be confidently identified. DNA sequence: TGCGCCAGCAGCCAAATTGCTACCGGGTATGGCTACACCTTC. It codes for CASSQIATGYGYTF.